The TCR beta chain under discussion was sequenced for a study of CD8+ T cells in alopecia areata. Study-level information: Tofacitinib exposure lasted 6 to 18 months, followed by 6 months off drug. General study results and limits: In patients, TCRs were shared less clearly than in mice, and HLA may possibly be involved. On tofacitinib, scalp clonality and expanded CD8+ clones among top 100 fell significantly.

Investigators isolated RNA and reverse transcribed it into cDNA to act as the sequencing template. Clones were sequenced by immunoSEQ multiplex PCR, and TCRdb holds only the in-frame ones, with some missing. In the table there are some 98,000 clones, around 55% of which are singletons. The germline CDR1 and CDR2 sequences are SGHAT and FQNNGV. Deletions cut 5 bases from V and 7 bases from J, with 20 bases between. The CDR3 is 16 residues long. Treatment specified: oral pan-JAK inhibitor, 5-10 mg twice daily. Both peripheral blood and punch biopsies of lesional scalp skin were obtained from patients who had alopecia areata. Concerning this clone itself: Antigen unknown.

The starting material was CD8+ T cells sorted from blood, obtained at week 4, from a patient treated with tofacitinib. The rearrangement links TRBV11-2 to TRBJ1-4; unclear D gene. This TCR derives from a human donor with alopecia areata. The CDR3, as DNA: TGTGCCAGCAGCCCAAATTGGGCTCTCTTGGGTGAAAAACTGTTTTTT. Its translation is CASSPNWALLGEKLFF.